The present entry profiles one T cell receptor (beta chain) with its context. For the second PCR, which ran for about 6 to 12 cycles, a sample-barcoded 5' primer and a J-beta primer mix were used. TCRdb re-called the 5' RACE reads through MiXCR, storing one row per CDR3 protein. Altogether 550,000 to 750,000 distinct CDR3 sequences are present, approximately 21% being singletons, with the ten largest covering roughly 3.9%. This sample is part of a study of blood T cells in healthy people across ages. Germline lookup yields CDR1 SGHVS and CDR2 FQNEAQ. This CDR3 is built from 11 residues. Deletions cut 5 bases from V and 6 bases from J, with 7 bases between.

Sequencing was performed on blood. The sequence derives from a man aged 65-85 years in good health. The J gene is TRBJ1-1, the V gene TRBV7-8; D not certain. CDR3 DNA sequence: TGTGCCAGCAGCCCTACCTCTGAAGCTTTCTTT. This sequence encodes CASSPTSEAFF.